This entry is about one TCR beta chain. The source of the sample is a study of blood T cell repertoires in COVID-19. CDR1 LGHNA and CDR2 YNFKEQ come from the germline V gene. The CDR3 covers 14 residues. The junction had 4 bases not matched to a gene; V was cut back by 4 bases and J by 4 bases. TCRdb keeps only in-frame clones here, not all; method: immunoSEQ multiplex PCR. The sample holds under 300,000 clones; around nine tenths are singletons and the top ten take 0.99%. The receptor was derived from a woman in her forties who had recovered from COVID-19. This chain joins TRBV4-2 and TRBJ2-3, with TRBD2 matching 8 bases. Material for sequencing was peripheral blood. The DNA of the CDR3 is TGTGCCAGCAGCCCCGGACTAGCTCCAGATACGCAGTATTTT. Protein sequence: CASSPGLAPDTQYF.